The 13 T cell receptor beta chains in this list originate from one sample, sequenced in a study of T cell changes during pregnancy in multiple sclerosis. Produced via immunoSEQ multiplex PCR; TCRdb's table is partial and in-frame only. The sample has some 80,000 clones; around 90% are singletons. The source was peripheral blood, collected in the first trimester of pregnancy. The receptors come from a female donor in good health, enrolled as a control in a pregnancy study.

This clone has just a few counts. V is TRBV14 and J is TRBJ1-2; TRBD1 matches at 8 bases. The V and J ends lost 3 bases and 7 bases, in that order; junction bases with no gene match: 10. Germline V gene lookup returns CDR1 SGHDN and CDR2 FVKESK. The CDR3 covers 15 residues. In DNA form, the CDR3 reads TGTGCCAGCAGCCACGACAGGGGTCGGTCGAGTGGCTACACCTTC. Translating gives CASSHDRGRSSGYTF.

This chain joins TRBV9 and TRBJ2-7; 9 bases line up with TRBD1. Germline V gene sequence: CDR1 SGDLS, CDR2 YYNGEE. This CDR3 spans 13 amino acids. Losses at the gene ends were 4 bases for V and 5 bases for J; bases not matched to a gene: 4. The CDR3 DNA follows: TGTGCCAGCAGCTTCCGGACAGGGGACGAGCAGTACTTC. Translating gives CASSFRTGDEQYF. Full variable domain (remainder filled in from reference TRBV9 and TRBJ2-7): DSGVTQTPKHLITATGQRVTLRCSPRSGDLSVYWYQQSLDQGLQFLIQYYNGEERAKGNILERFSAQQFPDLHSELNLSSLELGDSALYFCASSFRTGDEQYFGPGTRLTVT.

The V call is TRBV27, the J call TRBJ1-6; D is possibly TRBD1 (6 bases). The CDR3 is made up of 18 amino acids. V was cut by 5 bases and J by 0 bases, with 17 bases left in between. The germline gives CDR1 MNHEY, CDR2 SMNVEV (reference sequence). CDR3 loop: CASSKQGLGSSYNSPLHF. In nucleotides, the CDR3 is TGTGCCAGCAGTAAACAGGGATTGGGCAGCTCCTATAATTCACCCCTCCACTTT.

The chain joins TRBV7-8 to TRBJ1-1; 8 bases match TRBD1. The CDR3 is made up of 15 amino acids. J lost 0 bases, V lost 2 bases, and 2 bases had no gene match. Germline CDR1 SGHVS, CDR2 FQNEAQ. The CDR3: CASSLQGALNTEAFF. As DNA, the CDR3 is TGTGCCAGCAGCTTACAGGGGGCCTTGAACACTGAAGCTTTCTTT.

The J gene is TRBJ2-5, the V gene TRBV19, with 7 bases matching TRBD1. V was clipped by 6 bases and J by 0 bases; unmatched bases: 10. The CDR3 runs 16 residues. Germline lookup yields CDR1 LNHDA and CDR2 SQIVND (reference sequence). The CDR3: CASRGWAGGNQETQYF. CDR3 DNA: TGTGCCAGTAGGGGATGGGCAGGGGGTAACCAAGAGACCCAGTACTTC.

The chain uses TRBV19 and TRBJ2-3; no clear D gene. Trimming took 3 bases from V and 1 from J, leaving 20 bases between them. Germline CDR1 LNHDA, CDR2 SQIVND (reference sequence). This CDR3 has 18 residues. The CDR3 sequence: CASSIVGGEPNRTDTQYF. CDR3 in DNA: TGTGCCAGTAGTATTGTCGGCGGAGAACCTAACCGCACAGATACGCAGTATTTT.

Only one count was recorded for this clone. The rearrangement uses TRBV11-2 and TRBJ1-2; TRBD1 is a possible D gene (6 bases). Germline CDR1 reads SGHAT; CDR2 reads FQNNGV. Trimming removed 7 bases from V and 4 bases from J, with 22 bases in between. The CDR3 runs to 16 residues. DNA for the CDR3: TGTGCCAGCATGCGGGTCCCTCGGGGGGCGGGCTATGGCTACACCTTC. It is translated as CASMRVPRGAGYGYTF.

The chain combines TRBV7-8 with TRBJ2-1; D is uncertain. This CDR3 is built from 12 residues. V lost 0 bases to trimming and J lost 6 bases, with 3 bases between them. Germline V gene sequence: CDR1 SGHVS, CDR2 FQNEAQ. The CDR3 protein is CASSLARNEQFF. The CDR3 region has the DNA TGTGCCAGCAGCTTAGCGCGCAATGAGCAGTTCTTC.

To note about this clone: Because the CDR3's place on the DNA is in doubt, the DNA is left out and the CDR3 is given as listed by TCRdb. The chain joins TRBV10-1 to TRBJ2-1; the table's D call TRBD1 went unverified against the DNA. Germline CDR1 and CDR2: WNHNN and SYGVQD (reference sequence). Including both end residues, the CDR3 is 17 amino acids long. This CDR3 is CASSEFGNGSSRGEQFF.

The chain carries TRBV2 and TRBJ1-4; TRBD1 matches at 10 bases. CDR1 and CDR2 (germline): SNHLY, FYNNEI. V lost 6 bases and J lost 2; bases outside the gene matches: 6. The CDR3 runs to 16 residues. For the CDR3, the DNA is TGTGCCAGCAGGACAGGGGGCTCTACTACTAATGAAAAACTGTTTTTT. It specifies CASRTGGSTTNEKLFF.

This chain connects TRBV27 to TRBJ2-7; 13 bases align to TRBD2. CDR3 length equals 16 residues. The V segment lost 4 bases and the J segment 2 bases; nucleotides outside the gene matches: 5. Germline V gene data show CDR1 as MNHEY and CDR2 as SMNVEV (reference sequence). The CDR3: CASSSTSGGIPYEQYF. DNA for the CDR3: TGTGCCAGCAGTTCGACTAGCGGGGGGATTCCCTACGAGCAGTACTTC.

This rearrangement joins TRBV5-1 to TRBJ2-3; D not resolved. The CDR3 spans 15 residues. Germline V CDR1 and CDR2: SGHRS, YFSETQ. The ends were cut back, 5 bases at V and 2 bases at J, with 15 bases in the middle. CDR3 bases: TGCGCCAGCAGACCAATACAGAACCCCACAGATACGCAGTATTTT. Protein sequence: CASRPIQNPTDTQYF.

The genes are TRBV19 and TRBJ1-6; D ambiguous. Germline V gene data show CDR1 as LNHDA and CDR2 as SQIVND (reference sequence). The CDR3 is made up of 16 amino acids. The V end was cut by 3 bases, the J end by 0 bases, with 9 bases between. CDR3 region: CASSMDGSSYNSPLHF. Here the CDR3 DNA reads TGTGCCAGTAGTATGGACGGGAGCTCCTATAATTCACCCCTCCACTTT.